This TCR beta chain was documented in a study of human T cells and chemical hapten exposure (dated by TCRdb to the early 2020s). At the level of the whole study: For sensitization, 2% DPC in acetone was applied to an approximately 2 cm by approximately 2 cm area of upper inner arm skin. The libraries were sequenced as a pool, and the TCR yield per sample differed mostly because of small variations in library volumes within the pool. This study followed changes in the peripheral blood TCR repertoire in vivo during primary and secondary sensitization of alopecia patients to the hapten diphenylcyclopropenone (DPC). The patient cohort, mostly female, included alopecia areata with under or over 50% scalp involvement, alopecia totalis and alopecia universalis. Blood for TCR sequencing was provided by twenty-nine alopecia patients at one to four time points (pre-sensitization, 2, 6 and 24 weeks). Blood samples were taken from patients before sensitization (week 0) and then at 2, 6 and about 24 weeks after DPC sensitization. Patch testing was performed on the upper back with Finn chambers containing 0.01% DPC, and the patch tests were scored after 6 days according to International Contact Dermatitis Research Group standards. Patients additionally received weekly therapeutic DPC doses to the scalp throughout the approximately 22-week study period. Overall results and qualifications from the work: Repeated subsampling changed both the strength of the expansion versus patch-test correlation and the threshold at which the correlation became significant. Because all patients had alopecia, a presumed autoimmune disease, the immune response of the patients might differ from that of healthy individuals. DPC sensitization did not change the number of TCRs with a frequency above 1 in 1000, and there was no evidence of changes in global repertoire structure. Expanded TCRs formed significantly more large CDR3 similarity clusters than pre-sensitization or healthy control sets, consistent with antigen-driven responses. Patch test score correlated positively with the number of PT1 expanded TCRs, reaching significance at thresholds 8, 16 and 32 but not at 4.

Its CDR3 holds 15 amino acids, cysteine through phenylalanine. The read is trimmed to its CDR3 DNA, 45 bases read in frame from base 1. V ends up 6 bases short and J 2 bases short, with an unmatched junction base count of 11. CDR1 is given as DFQATT and CDR2 as SNEGSKA, both from the germline V gene (reference sequence). The meaning of the sample's time point label: patch test 2, 6 weeks after DPC sensitization. According to the study, the label for this sample's treatment or condition signals: therapeutic diphenylcyclopropenone sensitization with weekly scalp DPC. Blood at each patch-test visit was drawn before the patch test was applied. Patients were eligible if aged 18 to 70, diagnosed with alopecia and judged suitable for DPC therapy, and pregnant patients were excluded. Total RNA was extracted from unfractionated whole blood collected in Tempus Blood RNA tubes. The library was obtained by RACE. Data came from a NextSeq 500. During library preparation, unique molecular identifiers were attached to individual cDNA molecules so that TCRs could be counted in a quantitative, reproducible way. Both TCR alpha and TCR beta chains were sequenced from each blood RNA sample. As for the authors' bioinformatics: A median of roughly 99,000 TCRs per sample was observed, with a range of 23,224 to 690,600. The Decombinator software suite was used to annotate V, J and CDR3 in the TCR reads. To make PS versus PT1 abundance plots, every sample was subsampled to the same number of TCRs (28,000). Expanded TCRs were defined as absent before sensitization and observed at least eight times at the 2-week time point. The public reads were reanalyzed by TCRdb: fastp trimming at Q25, MiXCR alignment, in-frame beta chains only. Each entry merges the rows of one CDR3 protein and shows their most common DNA and genes. The V and J calls reflect TCRdb's pipeline rather than the authors' work. The sample table holds about 82,000 distinct CDR3 sequences, of which 6.5% to 8.5% were seen once. Approximately 1.2% of the sample is in the top ten clones.

This clonotype was seen repeatedly, ten times or more. Its recognized antigen is unknown. Per-nucleotide qualities are absent, and no much larger clonotype sits a single base away. The sample consisted of whole blood, taken in connection with sensitization to the hapten diphenylcyclopropenone (DPC). In this chain, TRBV20-1 is recombined with TRBJ1-2, with 8 bases in between that match TRBD1. The source is a woman in her twenties or thirties with alopecia areata. Some clones in this sample may be carry-over from other donors' samples. The CDR3 is CSALETGASNYGYTF. In nucleotides, the sequence is TGCAGTGCCCTTGAGACAGGGGCAAGCAACTATGGCTACACCTTC.